The T cell receptor (beta chain) described here comes from a study of blood T cell repertoires in COVID-19. Study overall: Samples of COVID-19 (acute and convalescent) were obtained from the United States, Italy and Spain. Sample material is recorded as cDNA or gDNA derived from T cells, B-cell-depleted T cells, or PBMCs.

Per the original methods: The authors estimated nucleated cell counts from reference gene primer amplification. Here immunoSEQ multiplex PCR was the method, and the copy in TCRdb shows in-frame clones only, minus some. That table supplies the V and J calls and clone size; D and trimming were determined from the DNA. In the table there are approximately 500,000 clones, roughly 90% of which are singletons. CDR1 is WNHNN and CDR2 is SYGVQD in the germline V gene (reference sequence). V shed 6 bases and J 6 bases; nucleotides not matched to a gene: 10. The CDR3 sequence is 15 residues long. Grouping used clinical history reported by participants in a survey and questionnaire. A single count supports this clone.

The receptor's source is a woman aged 40 to 49 who had recovered from COVID-19. The rearrangement joins TRBV10-1 to TRBJ2-3; TRBD1 matches at 9 bases. Sequenced sample: PBMCs or T cells enriched from blood (not recorded which). DNA of the CDR3: TGCGCCAGCAGCCGATACAGGGGGCCGCGGGATACGCAGTATTTT. This codes for CASSRYRGPRDTQYF.